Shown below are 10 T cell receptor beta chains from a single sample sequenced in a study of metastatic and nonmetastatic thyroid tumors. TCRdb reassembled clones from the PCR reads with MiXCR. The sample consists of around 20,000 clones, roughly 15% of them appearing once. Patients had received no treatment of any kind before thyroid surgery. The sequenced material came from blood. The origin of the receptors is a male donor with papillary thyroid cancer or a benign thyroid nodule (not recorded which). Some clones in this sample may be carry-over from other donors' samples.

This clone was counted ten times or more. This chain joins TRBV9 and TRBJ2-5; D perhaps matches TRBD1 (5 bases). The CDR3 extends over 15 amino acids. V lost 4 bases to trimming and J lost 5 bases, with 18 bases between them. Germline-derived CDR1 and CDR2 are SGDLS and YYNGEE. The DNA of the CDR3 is TGTGCCAGCAGCAACTCCGGGTCAAAGGGGGAGACCCAGTACTTC. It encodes CASSNSGSKGETQYF.

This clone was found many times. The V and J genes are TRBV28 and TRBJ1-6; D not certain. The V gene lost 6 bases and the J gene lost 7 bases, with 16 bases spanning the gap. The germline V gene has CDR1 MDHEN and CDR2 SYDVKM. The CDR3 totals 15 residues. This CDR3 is CASSWSGDGNSPLHF. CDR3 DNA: TGTGCCAGCAGCTGGTCGGGAGACGGAAATTCACCCCTCCACTTT.

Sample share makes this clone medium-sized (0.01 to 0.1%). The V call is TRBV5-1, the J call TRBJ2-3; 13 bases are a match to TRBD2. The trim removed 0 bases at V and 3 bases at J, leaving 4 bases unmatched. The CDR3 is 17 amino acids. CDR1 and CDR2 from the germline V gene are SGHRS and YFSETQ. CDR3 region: CASSLGTSGRGTDTQYF. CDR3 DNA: TGCGCCAGCAGCTTGGGGACTAGCGGGAGAGGGACAGATACGCAGTATTTT. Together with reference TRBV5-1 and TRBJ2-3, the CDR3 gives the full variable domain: KAGVTQTPRYLIKTRGQQVTLSCSPISGHRSVSWYQQTPGQGLQFLFEYFSETQRNKGNFPGRFSGRQFSNSRSEMNVSTLELGDSALYLCASSLGTSGRGTDTQYFGPGTRLTVL.

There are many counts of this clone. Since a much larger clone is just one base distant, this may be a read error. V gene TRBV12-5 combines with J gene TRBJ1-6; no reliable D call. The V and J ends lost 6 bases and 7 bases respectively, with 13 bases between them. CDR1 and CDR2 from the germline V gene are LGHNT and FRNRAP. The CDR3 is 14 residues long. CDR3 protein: CASGREAANSPLHF. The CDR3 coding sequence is TGTGCTAGTGGAAGGGAGGCAGCAAATTCACCCCTCCACTTT.

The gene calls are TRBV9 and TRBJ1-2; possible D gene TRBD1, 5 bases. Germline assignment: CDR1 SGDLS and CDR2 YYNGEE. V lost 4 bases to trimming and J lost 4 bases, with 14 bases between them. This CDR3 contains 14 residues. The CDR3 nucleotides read TGTGCCAGCAGCCCCTCCGGGGCGATCTATGGCTACACCTTC. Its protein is CASSPSGAIYGYTF.

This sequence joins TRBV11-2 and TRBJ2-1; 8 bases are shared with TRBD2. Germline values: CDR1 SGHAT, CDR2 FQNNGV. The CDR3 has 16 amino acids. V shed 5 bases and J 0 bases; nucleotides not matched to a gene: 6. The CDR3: CASSETSVSSYNEQFF. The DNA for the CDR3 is TGTGCCAGCAGCGAGACTAGCGTGAGCTCCTACAATGAGCAGTTCTTC.

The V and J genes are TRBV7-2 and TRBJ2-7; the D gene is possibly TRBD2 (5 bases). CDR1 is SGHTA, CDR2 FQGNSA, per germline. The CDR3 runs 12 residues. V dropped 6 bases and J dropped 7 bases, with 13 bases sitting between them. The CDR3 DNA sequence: TGTGCCAGCAGATCGGGATTCGGGGAGCAGTACTTC. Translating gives CASRSGFGEQYF.

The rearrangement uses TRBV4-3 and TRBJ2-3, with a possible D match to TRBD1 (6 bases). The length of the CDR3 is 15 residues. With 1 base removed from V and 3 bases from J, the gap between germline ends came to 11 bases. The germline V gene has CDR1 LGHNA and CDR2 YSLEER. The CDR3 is CASSQVDRNTDTQYF. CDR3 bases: TGCGCCAGCAGCCAAGTGGACAGAAATACAGATACGCAGTATTTT.

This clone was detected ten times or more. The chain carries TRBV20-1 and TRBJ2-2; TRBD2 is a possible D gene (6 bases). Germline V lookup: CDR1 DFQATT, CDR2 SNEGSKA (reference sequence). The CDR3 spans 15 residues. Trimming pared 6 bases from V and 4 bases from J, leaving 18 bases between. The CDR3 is CSAEPEGLGTGELFF. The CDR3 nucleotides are TGCAGTGCGGAACCGGAGGGTTTGGGCACCGGGGAGCTGTTTTTT.

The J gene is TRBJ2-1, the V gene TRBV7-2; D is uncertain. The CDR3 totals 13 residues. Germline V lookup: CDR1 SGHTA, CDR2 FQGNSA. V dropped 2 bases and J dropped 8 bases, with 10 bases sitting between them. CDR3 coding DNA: TGTGCCAGCAGCTTATACAACGTCTATGAGCAGTTCTTC. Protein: CASSLYNVYEQFF.